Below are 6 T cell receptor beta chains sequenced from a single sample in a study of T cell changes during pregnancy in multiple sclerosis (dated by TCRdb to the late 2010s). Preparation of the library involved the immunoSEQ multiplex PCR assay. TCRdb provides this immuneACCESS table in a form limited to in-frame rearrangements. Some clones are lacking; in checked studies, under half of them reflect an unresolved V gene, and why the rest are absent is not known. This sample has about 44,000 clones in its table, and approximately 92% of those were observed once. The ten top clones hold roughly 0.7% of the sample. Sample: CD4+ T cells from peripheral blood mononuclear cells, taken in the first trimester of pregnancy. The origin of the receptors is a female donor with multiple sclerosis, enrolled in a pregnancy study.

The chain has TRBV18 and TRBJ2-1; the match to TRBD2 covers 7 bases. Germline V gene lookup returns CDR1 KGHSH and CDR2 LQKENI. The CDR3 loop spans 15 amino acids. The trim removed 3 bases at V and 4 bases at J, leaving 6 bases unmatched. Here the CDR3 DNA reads TGTGCCAGCTCACCTTCCCTAGCGGCGTACAATGAGCAGTTCTTC. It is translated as CASSPSLAAYNEQFF.

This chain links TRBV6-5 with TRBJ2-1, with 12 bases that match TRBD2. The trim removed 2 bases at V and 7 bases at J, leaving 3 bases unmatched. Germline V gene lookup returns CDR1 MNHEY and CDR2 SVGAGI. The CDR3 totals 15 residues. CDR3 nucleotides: TGTGCCAGCAGTTACCGCGGGACTAGCGGGAATGAGCAGTTCTTC. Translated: CASSYRGTSGNEQFF.

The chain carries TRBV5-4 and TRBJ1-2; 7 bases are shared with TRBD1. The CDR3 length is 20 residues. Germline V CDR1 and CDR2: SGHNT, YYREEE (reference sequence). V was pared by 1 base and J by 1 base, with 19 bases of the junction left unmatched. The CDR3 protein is CASSLPSMGADRVVNYGYTF. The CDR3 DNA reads TGTGCCAGCAGCTTGCCCTCAATGGGGGCCGACAGGGTCGTTAACTATGGCTACACCTTC.

CDR3 loop: CASSVSHGTSLYEQYF. The CDR3 bases are TGTGCCAGCAGCGTATCCCACGGGACAAGCCTTTACGAGCAGTACTTC. The chain joins TRBV7-2 to TRBJ2-7; D possibly corresponds to TRBD1 (6 bases). The CDR3 contains 16 residues. Germline V gene sequence: CDR1 SGHTA, CDR2 FQGNSA. V was shortened by 5 bases and J by 4 bases, with 21 bases between the two germline ends.

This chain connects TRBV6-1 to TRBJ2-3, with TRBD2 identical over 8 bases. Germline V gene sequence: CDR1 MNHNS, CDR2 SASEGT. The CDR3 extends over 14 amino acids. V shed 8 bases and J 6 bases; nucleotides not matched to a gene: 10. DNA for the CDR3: TGTGCCAGCTGGAGGGACCCGGGGGGGGATACGCAGTATTTT. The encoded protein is CASWRDPGGDTQYF.

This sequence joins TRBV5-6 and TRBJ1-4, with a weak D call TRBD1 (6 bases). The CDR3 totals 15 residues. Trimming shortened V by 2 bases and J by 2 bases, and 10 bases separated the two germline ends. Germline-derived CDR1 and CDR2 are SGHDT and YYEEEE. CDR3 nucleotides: TGTGCCAGCAGCTTCTACAGGGAGACTAATGAAAAACTGTTTTTT. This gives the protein CASSFYRETNEKLFF.